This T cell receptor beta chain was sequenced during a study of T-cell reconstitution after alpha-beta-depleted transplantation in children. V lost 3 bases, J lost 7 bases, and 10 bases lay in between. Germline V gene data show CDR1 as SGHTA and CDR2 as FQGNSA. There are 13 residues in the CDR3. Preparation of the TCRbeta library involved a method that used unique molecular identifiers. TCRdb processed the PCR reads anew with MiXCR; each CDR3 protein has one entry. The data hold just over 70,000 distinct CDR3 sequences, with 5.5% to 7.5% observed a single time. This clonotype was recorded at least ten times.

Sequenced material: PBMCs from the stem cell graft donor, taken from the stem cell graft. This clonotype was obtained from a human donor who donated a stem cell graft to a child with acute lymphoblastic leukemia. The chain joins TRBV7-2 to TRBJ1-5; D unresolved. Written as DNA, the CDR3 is TGTGCCAGCAGCTTCGACCTAAGCCAGCCCCAGCATTTT. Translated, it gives CASSFDLSQPQHF.